The following is a T cell receptor (beta chain) sequence with its context. Its antigen has not been determined. Base-call qualities are not available, and no considerably larger clone is one nucleotide away. V is trimmed back by 3 bases and J by 4 bases, and the junction contains 8 bases that no gene match accounts for. CDR1 and CDR2, per the germline V gene, are MDHEN and SYDVKM. CDR3 length: 15 amino acids, cysteine to phenylalanine. Only CDR3 DNA is held: 45 bases, read in frame from base 1. The data are from a study of shared clonotypes between healthy human individuals (TCRdb year 2020). Context from the whole study: Two women and a few men aged 18 to 49 years were included in the cohort. To increase sequencing depth and limit assay-specific biases, different laboratories used diverse techniques to prepare libraries and sequence TCR repertoires. The study deeply sequenced blood TCR repertoires of five healthy adults to estimate repertoire size and the extent of clonotype sharing between individuals. Leukapheresis yielded between about 0.9 and 9.5 billion PBMCs per donor. For each donor, CD4 naive and CD4 memory were each given three plates, CD8 naive was given two plates, and CD8 memory was given one plate.

CD8 naive samples were obtained by positive selection for CCR7 among CD45RO-negative cells, yielding a CD45RA+CCR7+ population from which TemRA cells were excluded. Donors were healthy HIV-negative adults with no recently reported acute infections or vaccinations. All donors were Caucasian adults living in Nashville, Tennessee, USA. Blood was obtained by leukapheresis, after which PBMCs were separated by Ficoll-Histopaque density gradient centrifugation and cryopreserved in liquid nitrogen vapor phase. Purity and quantity of every magnetically sorted T cell population were checked by analytical flow cytometry. Each sorted fraction had its genomic DNA isolated and then quantified by UV absorbance on a Nanodrop 2000c. Using the deep immunoSEQ assay, multiplex PCR amplified TCR CDR3 regions from genomic DNA. Extracted genomic DNA from each cell subset was distributed evenly across all wells of several immunoSEQ 96-well plates, and each plate was treated as a replicate. Each replicate PCR for sorted subsets received approximately 220 ng genomic DNA, equal to roughly 30,000 T cell genomes. The purified libraries were quantified using a Qubit 3.0 fluorometer, sized with a Bioanalyzer 2100, and then quantified again using the KAPA Library Quantification kit. Each immunoSEQ 96-well plate was sequenced on its own single-read 150-cycle Illumina NextSeq 550 flow cell. From the authors' description of their analysis: The immunoSEQ output contained only junctional sequences without quality scores, so filtering could not match that applied to full-length reads. To assign V/J genes and CDR3, sequences were annotated using PyIR, a Python wrapper for IgBLAST v1.9, with IMGT germline references. Reads with weak V/J assignments (E-value above 1e-6), missing CDR3, stop codons, out-of-frame junctions, or ambiguous translated residues were removed. V3J clonotypes were defined as sequences sharing the same inferred V gene, J gene, and CDR3 amino acid sequence. The percentage overlap between two repertoires was calculated by dividing the number of shared unique clonotypes by the size of the smaller repertoire. Repertoire richness was assessed with RTK rarefaction, the Chao1 estimator, and Recon v2.1 estimates of unobserved clonotypes. Generation probabilities for all TCRbeta clonotypes obtained by the gDNA method from a handful of donors were computed using OLGA. The source is immuneACCESS, and TCRdb retained only in-frame sequences with V and J called. Part of the clones is not carried over; for the studies checked, unresolved V genes explain less than half of this, and the remainder is unexplained. V and J calls and clone size are as listed in that table; D and trimming were resolved from the DNA. For this sample there are about 680,000 clones; about 91% appear just once. Together, the top ten hold approximately 24% of the sample.

Overall results and qualifications from the work: Naive subsets generally had larger estimated clonotype richness than memory subsets. Because the study included only a small number of donors, the genetic and exposure-history diversity represented was limited. Even with the large sequencing depth, rarefaction of the sorted-subset datasets indicated that sequencing was incomplete. Sharing across several donors was observed for around 5% of naive CD4, around 3.5% of naive CD8, around 2.5% of memory CD4, and roughly 0.4% of memory CD8 clonotypes. Sampling was limited to blood, and TCR repertoires in tissue likely differ from TCR repertoires in blood. Higher generation probabilities were observed for clonotypes shared by all four sorted-subset donors than for non-shared clonotypes. Based on pairwise subsampling, the degree of clonotype sharing among donors was expected to be affected by sequencing depth.

The clonotype originates from a man aged 30-40 years in good health. This sequence uses TRBV28 and TRBJ2-7; a stretch of 8 junction bases matches TRBD1. The sample taken for sequencing was naive CD8+ T cells sorted from blood. Per the publication, the cell subset or site label means: CD45RA+CCR7+. In nucleotides, the sequence is TGTGCCAGCAGTTTCCCGGACAGGGCACCTTACGAGCAGTACTTC. Its amino acids are CASSFPDRAPYEQYF.